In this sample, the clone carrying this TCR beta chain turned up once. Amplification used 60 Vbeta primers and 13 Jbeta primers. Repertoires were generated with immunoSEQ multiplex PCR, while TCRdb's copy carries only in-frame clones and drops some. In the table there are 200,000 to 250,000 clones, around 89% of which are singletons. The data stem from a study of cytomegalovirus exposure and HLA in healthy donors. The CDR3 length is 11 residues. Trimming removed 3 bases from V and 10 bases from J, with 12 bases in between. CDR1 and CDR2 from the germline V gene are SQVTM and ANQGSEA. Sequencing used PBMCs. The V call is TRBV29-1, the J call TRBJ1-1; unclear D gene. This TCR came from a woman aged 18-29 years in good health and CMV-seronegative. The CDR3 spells CSVDPGVGAFF. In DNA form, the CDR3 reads TGCAGCGTTGATCCGGGAGTGGGAGCTTTCTTT.